A selection of T cell receptor beta chains follows, all from one sample in a study of cytomegalovirus exposure and HLA in healthy donors. The protocol was immunoSEQ multiplex PCR, while the TCRdb copy is restricted to in-frame clones and leaves out a portion. The top ten hold over 5.5% of the sample, which has 200,000 or so clones, around four fifths seen once. The sample consisted of PBMCs. The receptors shown here come from a man between 18 and 29 years old in good health and CMV-seropositive. Both conserved end residues are part of each CDR3. Each record gives: J gene, V gene, D gene, clone size, CDR3 DNA, CDR3 protein. The D gene is left open where the match is weak. Clone size is given for some rows only: seen once, a few or many times, or a class if the clone is expanded.

j_call: TRBJ1-5; v_call: TRBV28; d_call: TRBD1; clone_size: -; cdr3_nt: TGTGCCAGCAGCCCAGGGGGCAGGATCAATCAGCCCCAGCATTTT; cdr3_aa: CASSPGGRINQPQHF
j_call: TRBJ2-7; v_call: TRBV28; d_call: TRBD2; clone_size: -; cdr3_nt: TGTGCCAGCAGTCGGGGGGGCGCGGTTACCTACGAGCAGTACTTC; cdr3_aa: CASSRGGAVTYEQYF
j_call: TRBJ2-2; v_call: TRBV9; d_call: TRBD2; clone_size: -; cdr3_nt: TGTGCCAGCACCAGGACTAGCGGGACTAACACCGGGGAGCTGTTTTTT; cdr3_aa: CASTRTSGTNTGELFF
j_call: TRBJ2-3; v_call: TRBV9; d_call: -; clone_size: few; cdr3_nt: TGTGCCAGCAGCGTAGGGTCACCTAGCAACACGCAGTATTTT; cdr3_aa: CASSVGSPSNTQYF
j_call: TRBJ2-1; v_call: TRBV4-2; d_call: TRBD1; clone_size: -; cdr3_nt: TGTGCCAGCAGCCTCCCCGGGACAGGGGTCGACAATGAGCAGTTCTTC; cdr3_aa: CASSLPGTGVDNEQFF
j_call: TRBJ1-1; v_call: TRBV28; d_call: -; clone_size: -; cdr3_nt: TGTGCCAGCAGTTTATCCCTTGAAGCTTTCTTT; cdr3_aa: CASSLSLEAFF
j_call: TRBJ2-7; v_call: TRBV28; d_call: -; clone_size: -; cdr3_nt: TGTGCCAGCAGTTCTAATGACGAGCAGTACTTC; cdr3_aa: CASSSNDEQYF
j_call: TRBJ2-5; v_call: TRBV25-1; d_call: -; clone_size: -; cdr3_nt: TGTGCCAGCAGTGAGCGAGGGGAGACCCAGTACTTC; cdr3_aa: CASSERGETQYF
j_call: TRBJ2-1; v_call: TRBV28; d_call: TRBD2; clone_size: -; cdr3_nt: TGTGCCAGCAGTTTAGGGACTAGCGCTTACAATGAGCAGTTCTTC; cdr3_aa: CASSLGTSAYNEQFF
j_call: TRBJ1-1; v_call: TRBV5-6; d_call: TRBD1; clone_size: -; cdr3_nt: TGTGCCAGCAGCTTGGACCCGGGACAGGGTGAAGCTTTCTTT; cdr3_aa: CASSLDPGQGEAFF
j_call: TRBJ2-2; v_call: TRBV28; d_call: TRBD1; clone_size: -; cdr3_nt: TGTGCCAGCAGTGTTTGGTCCCTCCAGGGGGCTCCGAACACCGGGGAGCTGTTTTTT; cdr3_aa: CASSVWSLQGAPNTGELFF
j_call: TRBJ2-7; v_call: TRBV5-8; d_call: -; clone_size: -; cdr3_nt: TGTGCCAGCAGCTTTAGGTCGGGCTCCTACGAGCAGTACTTC; cdr3_aa: CASSFRSGSYEQYF
j_call: TRBJ1-5; v_call: TRBV28; d_call: TRBD1; clone_size: few; cdr3_nt: TGTGCCAGCAGCCCCGGGACAGGACTCACCAATCAGCCCCAGCATTTT; cdr3_aa: CASSPGTGLTNQPQHF
j_call: TRBJ2-1; v_call: TRBV9; d_call: TRBD2; clone_size: -; cdr3_nt: TGTGCCAGCAGCGGGGGACTAGCGGGGTCTCTGATCAGCCACAATGAGCAGTTCTTC; cdr3_aa: CASSGGLAGSLISHNEQFF
j_call: TRBJ2-3; v_call: TRBV5-4; d_call: TRBD2; clone_size: once; cdr3_nt: TGTGCCAGCAGCTTGGGCGGGAGGGCCTCAGATACGCAGTATTTT; cdr3_aa: CASSLGGRASDTQYF
j_call: TRBJ2-7; v_call: TRBV9; d_call: TRBD2; clone_size: -; cdr3_nt: TGTGCCAGCAGCGTCGGCGGGAGCTCCTACGAGCAGTACTTC; cdr3_aa: CASSVGGSSYEQYF
j_call: TRBJ2-1; v_call: TRBV29-1; d_call: TRBD2; clone_size: -; cdr3_nt: TGCAGCGTTGTGGGGGTTTTTGGCGGGAGGAGGAACAATGAGCAGTTCTTC; cdr3_aa: CSVVGVFGGRRNNEQFF
j_call: TRBJ2-2; v_call: TRBV30; d_call: TRBD2; clone_size: -; cdr3_nt: TGTGCCTGGAGTGTCCGGGGGGCCGGGGAGCTGTTTTTT; cdr3_aa: CAWSVRGAGELFF
j_call: TRBJ2-3; v_call: TRBV27; d_call: TRBD2; clone_size: -; cdr3_nt: TGTGCCAGCAGTCACGGACTAGCGGGACCTAGCACAGATACGCAGTATTTT; cdr3_aa: CASSHGLAGPSTDTQYF
j_call: TRBJ1-2; v_call: TRBV28; d_call: -; clone_size: -; cdr3_nt: TGTGCCAGCAGCGACAGACAGGTGGTCTATGGCTACACCTTC; cdr3_aa: CASSDRQVVYGYTF
j_call: TRBJ2-7; v_call: TRBV11-2; d_call: -; clone_size: -; cdr3_nt: TGTGCCAGCAGCTCCTATCACCCCGGGACTCCTGAATGGGAGCAGTACTTC; cdr3_aa: CASSSYHPGTPEWEQYF
j_call: TRBJ2-1; v_call: TRBV19; d_call: TRBD2; clone_size: -; cdr3_nt: TGTGCCAGTAGCCTATACTCTTCTACGGGGGGTGAGCAGTTCTTC; cdr3_aa: CASSLYSSTGGEQFF
j_call: TRBJ2-7; v_call: TRBV13; d_call: -; clone_size: -; cdr3_nt: TGTGCCAGCAGCGACCGGGGGGCGGTGGGAGCGGTTTACGAGCAGTACTTC; cdr3_aa: CASSDRGAVGAVYEQYF
j_call: TRBJ1-5; v_call: TRBV2; d_call: -; clone_size: once; cdr3_nt: TGTGCCAGCAGTGAAGCCTCGACAAATCAGCCCCAGCATTTT; cdr3_aa: CASSEASTNQPQHF
j_call: TRBJ2-2; v_call: TRBV5-1; d_call: TRBD1; clone_size: -; cdr3_nt: TGCGCCAGCAGCTTCTCGGGACAGGGTGACACCGGGGAGCTGTTTTTT; cdr3_aa: CASSFSGQGDTGELFF
j_call: TRBJ1-2; v_call: TRBV7-2; d_call: -; clone_size: -; cdr3_nt: TGTGCCAGCAGCTTAGGTCCAGGGCCAGGCTACACCTTC; cdr3_aa: CASSLGPGPGYTF
j_call: TRBJ2-7; v_call: TRBV23-1; d_call: TRBD1; clone_size: -; cdr3_nt: TGCGCCAGCAGTCATCCCGGGACAGTCCACGAGCAGTACTTC; cdr3_aa: CASSHPGTVHEQYF
j_call: TRBJ2-1; v_call: TRBV4-1; d_call: TRBD2; clone_size: -; cdr3_nt: TGCGCCAGCAGCCATCCGTCTAGCGGAGTGTCCTACAATGAGCAGTTCTTC; cdr3_aa: CASSHPSSGVSYNEQFF
j_call: TRBJ2-7; v_call: TRBV27; d_call: -; clone_size: -; cdr3_nt: TGTGCCAGCAGTTCAAACCGCCGGGACACGAGAGGGGAGCAGTACTTC; cdr3_aa: CASSSNRRDTRGEQYF
j_call: TRBJ2-1; v_call: TRBV7-2; d_call: TRBD2; clone_size: once; cdr3_nt: TGTGCCAGCAGCTTATTATGGCTAGCGGGGGGTGAGCAGTTCTTC; cdr3_aa: CASSLLWLAGGEQFF
j_call: TRBJ2-7; v_call: TRBV7-6; d_call: TRBD2; clone_size: few; cdr3_nt: TGTGCCAGCAGCGTTAGCGGGAGTGGCGAGCAGTACTTC; cdr3_aa: CASSVSGSGEQYF
j_call: TRBJ2-7; v_call: TRBV5-1; d_call: -; clone_size: -; cdr3_nt: TGCGCCAGCAGCAACCAGGGTTTCGAGCAGTACTTC; cdr3_aa: CASSNQGFEQYF
j_call: TRBJ2-1; v_call: TRBV9; d_call: TRBD1; clone_size: -; cdr3_nt: TGTGCCAGCAGCTCAGGGGACAGGTCCTACAATGAGCAGTTCTTC; cdr3_aa: CASSSGDRSYNEQFF